This TCR beta chain was found in a study of cytomegalovirus exposure and HLA in healthy donors. Germline V CDR1 and CDR2: MNHNY, SVGAGI (reference sequence). V gave up 2 bases and J gave up 8 bases, with 21 bases separating them. This CDR3 contains 16 residues. In the PCR, 60 Vbeta and 13 Jbeta primers were used. Method: immunoSEQ multiplex PCR; TCRdb's copy keeps in-frame clones and lacks some. Among around 150,000 clones listed, around 65% were seen once. In the case of this clone: What it binds is unknown.

General study findings and limits: Researchers reportedly found TCR beta sequences accurately predicted most subjects' HLA-A and HLA-B alleles. More clonal expansion characterized HLA-associated TCR beta chains than equally common others in a later analysis. A classifier reportedly called cytomegalovirus status with high sensitivity and specificity.

The sample taken for sequencing was PBMCs. This receptor was taken from a male donor in good health and CMV-seronegative. J is TRBJ1-2 and V is TRBV6-6, with D tentatively TRBD1 (5 bases). The CDR3 reads CASSYGDSLKPRGYTF. CDR3 in DNA: TGTGCCAGCAGTTACGGGGACTCCCTTAAGCCTCGGGGCTACACCTTC.